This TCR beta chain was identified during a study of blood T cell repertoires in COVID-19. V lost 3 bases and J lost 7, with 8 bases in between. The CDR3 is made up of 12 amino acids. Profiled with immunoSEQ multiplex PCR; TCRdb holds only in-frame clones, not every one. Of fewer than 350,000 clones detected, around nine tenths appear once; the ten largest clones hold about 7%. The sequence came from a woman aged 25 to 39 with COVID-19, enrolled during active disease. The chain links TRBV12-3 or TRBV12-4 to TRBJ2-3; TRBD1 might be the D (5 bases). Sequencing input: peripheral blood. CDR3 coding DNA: TGTGCCAGCAGTTTGGGGCGGTATACGCAGTATTTT. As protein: CASSLGRYTQYF.